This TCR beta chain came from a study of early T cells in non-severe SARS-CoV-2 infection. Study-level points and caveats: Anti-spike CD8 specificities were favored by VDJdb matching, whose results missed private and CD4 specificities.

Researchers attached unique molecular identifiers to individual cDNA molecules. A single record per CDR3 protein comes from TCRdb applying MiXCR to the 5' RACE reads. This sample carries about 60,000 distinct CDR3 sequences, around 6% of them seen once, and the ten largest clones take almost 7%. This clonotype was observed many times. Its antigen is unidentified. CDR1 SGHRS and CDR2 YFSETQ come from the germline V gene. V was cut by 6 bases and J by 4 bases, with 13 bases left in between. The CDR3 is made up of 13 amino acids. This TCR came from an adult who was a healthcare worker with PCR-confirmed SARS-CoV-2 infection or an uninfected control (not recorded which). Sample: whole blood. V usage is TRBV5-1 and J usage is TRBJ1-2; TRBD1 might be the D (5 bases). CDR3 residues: CASTTDTSYGYTF. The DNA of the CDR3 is TGCGCCAGCACCACGGACACCAGCTATGGCTACACCTTC.